The 22 T cell receptor beta chains given below trace back to one sample, sequenced in a study of T-cell memory formation after mild COVID-19. A single record per CDR3 protein comes from TCRdb applying MiXCR to the 5' RACE reads. The table lists 450,000 to 700,000 distinct CDR3 sequences, roughly 18% of them singletons, with around 13% in the top ten. The sample comprised PBMCs or a T cell subset sorted from them (not recorded which). Receptors originate from an adult woman who had mild COVID-19 (a few samples of this study predate the infection). Cell type and time point are not known.

The chain uses TRBV25-1 and TRBJ2-3, with TRBD1 matching 7 bases. This CDR3 is built from 15 residues. The V segment lost 7 bases and the J segment 5 bases; nucleotides outside the gene matches: 12. Germline V gene data show CDR1 as MGHDK and CDR2 as SYGVNS. The CDR3, as DNA: TGTGCCAGCACGACCGGGACAGTAGCCAAAGATACGCAGTATTTT. Its translation is CASTTGTVAKDTQYF.

The chain has TRBV5-1 and TRBJ2-2; 11 bases line up with TRBD1. V shed 6 bases and J 6 bases; nucleotides not matched to a gene: 16. The CDR3 loop spans 18 amino acids. Germline loops: CDR1 SGHRS, CDR2 YFSETQ. CDR3 sequence reads: CASIPSPSGTGGAGELFF. The CDR3 DNA sequence: TGCGCCAGCATCCCGAGTCCCTCCGGGACAGGGGGAGCCGGGGAGCTGTTTTTT.

The rearrangement joins TRBV6-5 to TRBJ2-1; 10 bases are shared with TRBD2. The CDR3 covers 17 residues. Germline CDR1 is MNHEY and CDR2 is SVGAGI. With V trimmed by 6 bases and J by 3 bases, 11 bases remained unmatched. The CDR3 sequence: CASRANERGGIYNEQFF. Written as DNA, the CDR3 is TGTGCCAGCAGAGCTAATGAGCGGGGGGGCATCTACAATGAGCAGTTCTTC.

This clonotype was seen a few times. The rearrangement joins TRBV5-1 to TRBJ1-1; 7 bases align to TRBD1. Germline V gene data show CDR1 as SGHRS and CDR2 as YFSETQ. V dropped 4 bases and J dropped 7; count of bases not matched to a gene: 7. CDR3 length: 13 amino acids. DNA of the CDR3: TGCGCCAGCAGCACCAACAGGGGTCTTGAAGCTTTCTTT. Protein sequence: CASSTNRGLEAFF.

The chain has TRBV6-5 and TRBJ2-5; 8 bases align to TRBD1. With 0 bases clipped from V and 5 bases from J, the junction kept 5 bases outside the gene matches. The CDR3 has 15 residues. The V gene's germline CDR1 is MNHEY and CDR2 SVGAGI. The CDR3 DNA follows: TGTGCCAGCAGTTACTCGGCAGGGGGCGGTGAGACCCAGTACTTC. Its translation: CASSYSAGGGETQYF.

The rearrangement uses TRBV7-2 and TRBJ2-7; D assignment may be TRBD1 or TRBD2 (5 bases each). This CDR3 has 16 amino acids. Per the germline V gene, CDR1 is SGHTA and CDR2 is FQGNSA. V gave up 5 bases and J gave up 0 bases, with 17 bases separating them. CDR3 region: CASSRRGSASSYEQYF. The CDR3 DNA reads as TGTGCCAGCAGCCGAAGGGGTAGCGCCAGCTCCTACGAGCAGTACTTC.

This chain connects TRBV20-1 to TRBJ2-1; D remains ambiguous. CDR1 is DFQATT, CDR2 SNEGSKA, per germline (reference sequence). Trimming took 0 bases from V and 4 from J, leaving 13 bases between them. This CDR3 is 15 amino acids long. The CDR3 DNA reads TGCAGTGCTAGAGATATTGAACACCGTTACAATGAGCAGTTCTTC. Residues: CSARDIEHRYNEQFF.

The chain combines TRBV4-2 with TRBJ2-7; no firm D call. V gave up 0 bases and J gave up 6 bases, with 15 bases separating them. Germline loops: CDR1 LGHNA, CDR2 YNFKEQ. CDR3 size: 15 residues. The CDR3 region is CASSQDRTVPREQYF. In DNA form, the CDR3 reads TGTGCCAGCAGCCAAGATCGGACCGTCCCCCGCGAGCAGTACTTC.

The gene calls are TRBV7-9 and TRBJ2-5, with 7 bases lining up with TRBD1. CDR3 size: 13 residues. Germline trimming cut 7 bases from V and 5 bases from J; bases unmatched to any gene: 7. Germline loops: CDR1 SEHNR, CDR2 FQNEAQ (reference sequence). CDR3 coding DNA: TGTGCCAGCACCAAGACAGGGTTGGAGACCCAGTACTTC. Its protein product is CASTKTGLETQYF.

The chain is built from TRBV30 and TRBJ2-5; D is uncertain. The germline V gene has CDR1 GTSNPN and CDR2 SVGIG (reference sequence). With 0 bases removed from V and 4 bases from J, the gap between germline ends came to 9 bases. This CDR3 has 13 residues. CDR3 DNA: TGTGCCTGGAGTGTTGAGCGCCCAGAGACCCAGTACTTC. Amino acids: CAWSVERPETQYF.

The chain recombines TRBV27 with TRBJ1-2; D is perhaps TRBD1 (5 bases). From germline, CDR1 is MNHEY and CDR2 SMNVEV (reference sequence). V was cut by 4 bases and J by 1 base, with 16 bases left in between. This CDR3 is 16 amino acids long. The CDR3 DNA follows: TGTGCCAGCAGTTCTCATATCGGGGGAGTTAACTATGGCTACACCTTC. It yields the protein CASSSHIGGVNYGYTF.

The V and J genes are TRBV6-6 and TRBJ2-7; D is undetermined. The CDR3 is made up of 16 amino acids. The V end lost 0 bases, the J end lost 4 bases, and 16 bases lay between the germline ends. The germline V gene encodes CDR1 MNHNY and CDR2 SVGAGI (reference sequence). The CDR3, as DNA: TGTGCCAGCAGTTACTCGAGTATCGAGGCGGCATACGAGCAGTACTTC. Protein product: CASSYSSIEAAYEQYF.

The chain's CDR3 is CASSLAHRSTDTQYF. The CDR3 DNA sequence: TGTGCCAGCAGTTTAGCCCACCGCAGCACAGATACGCAGTATTTT. The chain uses TRBV12-3 or TRBV12-4 and TRBJ2-3; D not resolved. V dropped 0 bases and J dropped 0 bases, with 7 bases sitting between them. The CDR3 covers 15 residues.

The chain has TRBV3-1 and TRBJ2-7, with 11 nucleotides matching TRBD1. The CDR3 is 16 residues long. Trimming at V came to 3 bases and at J to 0 bases, leaving 4 bases not matched to a gene. Looked up from germline, CDR1 is LGHDT and CDR2 is YNNKEL (reference sequence). CDR3 sequence reads: CASSQDRGPPSYEQYF. In DNA, the CDR3 is TGTGCCAGCAGCCAGGACAGGGGGCCTCCCTCCTACGAGCAGTACTTC.

The V and J genes are TRBV5-1 and TRBJ1-2; tentatively, D is TRBD1 (6 bases). The CDR3 extends over 14 amino acids. V lost 4 bases and J lost 2, with 12 bases in between. Per germline, CDR1 SGHRS and CDR2 YFSETQ. CDR3 loop: CASSHDGQNYGYTF. For the CDR3, the DNA is TGCGCCAGCAGCCACGACGGACAGAACTATGGCTACACCTTC.

CDR3 region: CSVEREQETQYF. The CDR3 nucleotides are TGCAGCGTTGAGCGAGAACAAGAGACCCAGTACTTC. The chain carries TRBV29-1 and TRBJ2-5; D gene unclear. The V end was cut by 3 bases, the J end by 2 bases, with 7 bases between. The CDR3 consists of 12 residues. The germline V gene encodes CDR1 SQVTM and CDR2 ANQGSEA.

This clonotype was observed at least ten times. The chain links TRBV9 to TRBJ1-5; D is unresolved. CDR1 and CDR2 (germline): SGDLS, YYNGEE. The CDR3 spans 15 residues. Trimming left V 0 bases short and J 1 base short, with 8 bases between. CDR3 nucleotide sequence: TGTGCCAGCAGCGTAGGGCCAGAAAGCAATCAGCCCCAGCATTTT. It specifies CASSVGPESNQPQHF.

This clonotype appeared a few times. The chain recombines TRBV29-1 with TRBJ2-3, with a tentative D call TRBD2 (6 bases). Trimming took 7 bases from V and 4 from J, leaving 15 bases between them. This CDR3 has 13 amino acids. The V gene's germline CDR1 is SQVTM and CDR2 ANQGSEA. The CDR3 DNA is TGCAGCGACTTTAGCGGTTCCTCAGATACGCAGTATTTT. Translation gives CSDFSGSSDTQYF.

The chain links TRBV13 to TRBJ2-7; tentatively, D is TRBD2 (7 bases). Germline CDR1 PRHDT, CDR2 FYEKMQ (reference sequence). This CDR3 comprises 14 residues. Trimming shortened V by 6 bases and J by 10 bases, and 22 bases separated the two germline ends. The CDR3 DNA reads as TGTGCCAGCAGTCGCCCGGGGAGGGACAACGGCCAGTACTTC. Its protein product is CASSRPGRDNGQYF.

The chain employs TRBV9 and TRBJ1-2; maybe TRBD1 (5 bases). In germline, CDR1 is SGDLS, CDR2 YYNGEE. This CDR3 region has 16 residues. V was shortened by 3 bases and J by 4 bases, with 19 bases between the two germline ends. CDR3 coding DNA: TGTGCCAGCAGCGCTGAGGCGGGGGGTGGTAGCTATGGCTACACCTTC. This gives the protein CASSAEAGGGSYGYTF.

This clonotype was detected ten times or more. Its ends do not fully match the called genes, so a read error is possible. The V and J genes are TRBV5-1 and TRBJ1-2; D ambiguous. CDR1 SGHRS and CDR2 YFSETQ come from the germline V gene. The CDR3 loop spans 13 amino acids. CDR3 residues: CASSLEGGYGYTF. In nucleotides, the CDR3 is TGTGCCAGCAGCTTAGAAGGCGGGTATGGCTACACCTTC. Complete variable domain (other parts from reference TRBV5-1 and TRBJ1-2): KAGVTQTPRYLIKTRGQQVTLSCSPISGHRSVSWYQQTPGQGLQFLFEYFSETQRNKGNFPGRFSGRQFSNSRSEMNVSTLELGDSALYLCASSLEGGYGYTFGSGTRLTVV.

This clonotype has a handful of counts. J is TRBJ1-2 and V is TRBV19, with TRBD1 as a possible D gene (6 bases). V lost 1 base to trimming and J lost 2 bases, with 14 bases between them. Germline V gene sequence: CDR1 LNHDA, CDR2 SQIVND (reference sequence). The length of the CDR3 is 16 residues. In nucleotides, the CDR3 is TGTGCCAGTAGTATAGTTGGGGGCGGACTCAACTATGGCTACACCTTC. Translating it yields CASSIVGGGLNYGYTF.